This T cell receptor (beta chain) was documented in a study of blood T cells in healthy people across ages. This clonotype has only a few counts. Its antigen is not identified. Next came a second PCR, run for about 6 to 12 cycles, which used a sample-barcoded 5' primer along with a J-beta primer mix. TCRdb used MiXCR to reprocess the 5' RACE reads, holding one entry per CDR3 protein. The sample lists roughly 560,000 distinct CDR3 sequences; 24% were seen once. The study's findings and limits: Per million T cells, the diversity of TCR beta decreased roughly linearly as age advanced.

Germline CDR1 and CDR2: MNHEY and SVGEGT. This CDR3 comprises 15 residues. J was trimmed by 1 base and V by 2 bases; bases with no gene match: 1. The data also belong to a second study, concerning T cells of mothers and their children.

The chain links TRBV6-2 or TRBV6-3 to TRBJ2-5, with 10 bases lining up with TRBD1. This receptor was obtained from a boy aged 5-17 years in good health. The material sequenced was blood. The CDR3 loop is CASSYRTGGQETQYF. DNA of the CDR3: TGTGCCAGCAGTTACAGGACAGGGGGCCAAGAGACCCAGTACTTC.